Shown below are 29 T cell receptor beta chains from a single sample sequenced in a study of blood T cell repertoires in COVID-19. Measured with immunoSEQ multiplex PCR; TCRdb has only the in-frame clones, and not every one. The sample shows approximately 80,000 clones, around 83% of them seen only once. Sequencing was done on a sample of peripheral blood. These receptors all stem from a woman in her sixties or seventies with acute or convalescent COVID-19.

V and J are TRBV6-5 and TRBJ2-2; tentative D call: TRBD1 (6 bases). V dropped 8 bases and J dropped 6 bases, with 13 bases sitting between them. Germline CDR1 MNHEY, CDR2 SVGAGI. This CDR3 is 13 amino acids long. CDR3 region: CASDNRASGELFF. The CDR3 DNA follows: TGTGCCAGCGATAACAGGGCGTCCGGGGAGCTGTTTTTT.

This chain uses TRBV11-3 with TRBJ2-7, with D perhaps matching TRBD1 (6 bases). The length of the CDR3 is 12 residues. Trimming cost V 8 bases and J 2 bases, with 10 bases left between them. The V gene's germline CDR1 is SGHNT and CDR2 YENEEA. The CDR3: CASESGAYEQYF. Written as DNA, the CDR3 is TGTGCCAGCGAGTCAGGGGCCTACGAGCAGTACTTC. Drawing the rest from reference TRBV11-3 and TRBJ2-7, the complete variable domain is EAGVVQSPRYKIIEKKQPVAFWCNPISGHNTLYWYLQNLGQGPELLIRYENEEAVDDSQLPKDRFSAERLKGVDSTLKIQPAELGDSAVYLCASESGAYEQYFGPGTRLTVT.

This clone has just one count. V and J are TRBV5-1 and TRBJ1-1, with a weak D call TRBD1 (5 bases). Trimming shortened V by 3 bases and J by 4 bases, and 19 bases separated the two germline ends. This CDR3 spans 16 amino acids. Per germline, CDR1 SGHRS and CDR2 YFSETQ. The chain's CDR3 is CASSSAGTVVGTEAFF. In DNA, the CDR3 is TGCGCCAGCAGCTCCGCCGGGACTGTGGTGGGCACTGAAGCTTTCTTT.

CDR3 sequence (DNA): TGTGCCAGCAGCAAATGTGAGGGAGACAGGGGCTATGGCTACACCTTC. Residues: CASSKCEGDRGYGYTF. J is TRBJ1-2 and V is TRBV21-1; TRBD1 was called by the table and not checked on the DNA. TRBV21-1 is tagged as a pseudogene. The CDR3 has 16 amino acids.

V usage is TRBV5-1 and J usage is TRBJ2-1; D call uncertain. This CDR3 comprises 13 residues. Germline lookup yields CDR1 SGHRS and CDR2 YFSETQ. Trimming shortened V by 4 bases and J by 0 bases, and 5 bases separated the two germline ends. Written as DNA, the CDR3 is TGCGCCAGCAGCGGCAGCTCCTACAATGAGCAGTTCTTC. This sequence encodes CASSGSSYNEQFF.

The chain's CDR3 is CASSLTQGNRGPLHF. CDR3 bases: TGTGCCAGCAGCCTAACACAGGGGAATCGGGGACCCCTCCACTTT. The chain is built from TRBV28 and TRBJ1-6; 7 bases align to TRBD1. The J segment lost 12 bases and the V segment lost 6 bases, leaving 14 bases of the junction unmatched. The CDR3 spans 15 residues. From germline, CDR1 is MDHEN and CDR2 SYDVKM.

This chain uses TRBV10-3 with TRBJ1-3, with 7 bases aligning to TRBD1. The CDR3 is 17 residues long. Trimming took 2 bases from V and 0 from J; bases not matched to a gene: 7. Germline-derived CDR1 and CDR2 are ENHRY and SYGVKD. The CDR3 coding sequence is TGTGCCATCAGTGAGGGACCCGGGACAGCCTCTGGAAACACCATATATTTT. It encodes CAISEGPGTASGNTIYF.

The gene calls are TRBV2 and TRBJ1-1; tentatively, D is TRBD1 (5 bases). V lost 0 bases to trimming and J lost 3 bases, with 8 bases between them. Germline V CDR1 and CDR2: SNHLY, FYNNEI. This CDR3 comprises 14 residues. This CDR3 is CASSEAGGYTEAFF. In DNA, the CDR3 is TGTGCCAGCAGTGAAGCGGGGGGGTACACTGAAGCTTTCTTT.

This clone was counted only a few times. This rearrangement joins TRBV7-9 to TRBJ1-2; no reliable D call. Per germline, CDR1 SEHNR and CDR2 FQNEAQ (reference sequence). V lost 1 base and J lost 6, with 9 bases in between. This CDR3 contains 13 residues. This CDR3 is CASSLGTLDGYTF. In nucleotides, the CDR3 is TGTGCCAGCAGCTTAGGCACTTTAGATGGCTACACCTTC.

The chain carries TRBV27 and TRBJ2-3, with 13 bases that match TRBD2. The CDR3 extends over 16 amino acids. Germline trimming cut 5 bases from V and 4 bases from J; bases unmatched to any gene: 6. Germline values: CDR1 MNHEY, CDR2 SMNVEV (reference sequence). The CDR3 loop reads CASSLTSGGYPDTQYF. CDR3 nucleotide sequence: TGTGCCAGCAGTCTGACTAGCGGGGGGTACCCAGATACGCAGTATTTT.

This chain uses TRBV18 with TRBJ1-1, with D maybe TRBD1 (5 bases). Trimming pared 4 bases from V and 1 base from J, leaving 13 bases between. CDR3 size: 15 residues. CDR1 is KGHSH, CDR2 LQKENI, per germline. The CDR3 DNA reads as TGTGCCAGCTCACAGGAGTCGGGGGGGAACACTGAAGCTTTCTTT. Its translation is CASSQESGGNTEAFF.

The V and J genes are TRBV5-1 and TRBJ2-7, with 9 bases identical to TRBD2. Per the germline V gene, CDR1 is SGHRS and CDR2 is YFSETQ. V was clipped by 7 bases and J by 3 bases; unmatched bases: 5. The CDR3 sequence is 13 residues long. CDR3 in amino acids: CASGASGNYEQYF. For the CDR3, the DNA is TGCGCCAGCGGGGCTAGCGGGAACTACGAGCAGTACTTC.

This chain joins TRBV2 and TRBJ2-5; maybe TRBD2 (6 bases). CDR1 and CDR2 (germline): SNHLY, FYNNEI. The CDR3 totals 15 residues. V gave up 5 bases and J gave up 0 bases, with 13 bases separating them. DNA of the CDR3: TGTGCCAGCAGTCCCTCGCGGGGAAACCAAGAGACCCAGTACTTC. Translation: CASSPSRGNQETQYF.

The chain links TRBV7-8 to TRBJ1-6, with D unclear. Germline V gene data show CDR1 as SGHVS and CDR2 as FQNEAQ. The ends were cut back, 0 bases at V and 4 bases at J, with 4 bases in the middle. The CDR3 contains 14 residues. CDR3 nucleotide sequence: TGTGCCAGCAGCTTAGCCGAGTATAATTCACCCCTCCACTTT. Its translation is CASSLAEYNSPLHF.

This chain connects TRBV9 to TRBJ1-3; D unresolved. Per the germline V gene, CDR1 is SGDLS and CDR2 is YYNGEE. V was cut by 0 bases and J by 0 bases, with 4 bases left in between. The CDR3 runs to 14 residues. The CDR3: CASSVGSSGNTIYF. The CDR3 nucleotides read TGTGCCAGCAGCGTAGGCAGCTCTGGAAACACCATATATTTT. Using reference TRBV9 and TRBJ1-3 for the parts outside the CDR3, the full variable domain is DSGVTQTPKHLITATGQRVTLRCSPRSGDLSVYWYQQSLDQGLQFLIQYYNGEERAKGNILERFSAQQFPDLHSELNLSSLELGDSALYFCASSVGSSGNTIYFGEGSWLTVV.

This chain connects TRBV7-6 to TRBJ2-7; 7 positions agree with TRBD2. The germline V gene encodes CDR1 SGHVS and CDR2 FNYEAQ. The CDR3 loop spans 16 amino acids. The V gene end was trimmed by 6 bases and the J gene end by 0 bases; junction bases not matched to a gene: 11. DNA for the CDR3: TGTGCCAGCAGTCAAAGGAGCGGGGTTATCTCCTACGAGCAGTACTTC. Its protein product is CASSQRSGVISYEQYF.

J is TRBJ1-6 and V is TRBV9; 9 nucleotides agree with TRBD1. Germline V gene data show CDR1 as SGDLS and CDR2 as YYNGEE. CDR3 length: 15 amino acids. After removal of 4 bases from V and 5 bases from J, the junction contained 4 bases not matched to a gene. CDR3 protein: CASSRTGANNSPLHF. CDR3 nucleotide sequence: TGTGCCAGCAGCCGGACAGGGGCTAATAATTCACCCCTCCACTTT.

The chain recombines TRBV5-1 with TRBJ2-1; 8 bases match TRBD1. Germline loops: CDR1 SGHRS, CDR2 YFSETQ. V shed 0 bases, J shed 4 bases, and the junction held 6 bases outside the gene matches. The CDR3 consists of 16 residues. Here the CDR3 DNA reads TGCGCCAGCAGCTTGGGGGGCCAGGGGGCGTACAATGAGCAGTTCTTC. Amino acid sequence: CASSLGGQGAYNEQFF.

V and J are TRBV28 and TRBJ1-5; 7 bases line up with TRBD1. Looked up from germline, CDR1 is MDHEN and CDR2 is SYDVKM. V shed 8 bases, J shed 4 bases, and the junction held 2 bases outside the gene matches. This CDR3 is 12 amino acids long. Written as DNA, the CDR3 is TGTGCCAGCCGACAGGGAAATCAGCCCCAGCATTTT. This gives the protein CASRQGNQPQHF.

The chain recombines TRBV6-5 with TRBJ2-7; D is possibly TRBD2 (6 bases). This CDR3 is built from 12 residues. V dropped 7 bases and J dropped 3 bases, with 10 bases sitting between them. CDR1 is MNHEY and CDR2 is SVGAGI in the germline V gene. This CDR3 reads CASIAAIYEQYF. Written as DNA, the CDR3 is TGTGCCAGCATAGCGGCCATCTACGAGCAGTACTTC.

The chain links TRBV10-2 to TRBJ1-1; D gene unclear. The CDR3 covers 13 residues. Germline CDR1 WSHSY, CDR2 SAAADI. V was shortened by 2 bases and J by 4 bases, with 8 bases between the two germline ends. The CDR3 region has the DNA TGCGCCAGCAGTGAGGGCGGGAGCACTGAAGCTTTCTTT. The encoded protein is CASSEGGSTEAFF.

This sequence joins TRBV7-9 and TRBJ1-2; a weak D match, TRBD1 (5 bases). This CDR3 is 13 amino acids long. Germline-derived CDR1 and CDR2 are SEHNR and FQNEAQ (reference sequence). With 2 bases removed from V and 6 bases from J, the gap between germline ends came to 10 bases. The CDR3 sequence: CASSLQEGDGYTF. CDR3 DNA: TGTGCCAGCAGCTTACAAGAAGGGGATGGCTACACCTTC.

This chain links TRBV5-1 with TRBJ2-7; perhaps TRBD2 as D (7 bases). The ends were cut back, 0 bases at V and 6 bases at J, with 13 bases in the middle. The CDR3 length is 14 residues. Per the germline V gene, CDR1 is SGHRS and CDR2 is YFSETQ. CDR3 nucleotides: TGCGCCAGCAGCTTGGTAGGCGGGGGCGGCGAGCAGTACTTC. Amino acids: CASSLVGGGGEQYF.

V and J are TRBV2 and TRBJ2-2, with D perhaps TRBD1 (5 bases). There are 12 residues in the CDR3. Trimming took 4 bases from V and 11 from J, leaving 11 bases between them. Germline V lookup: CDR1 SNHLY, CDR2 FYNNEI. The chain's CDR3 is CASSVGQGELFF. As DNA, the CDR3 is TGTGCCAGCAGTGTGGGGCAGGGCGAGCTGTTTTTT.

V is TRBV9 and J is TRBJ1-2; D uncertain. The CDR3 is 12 amino acids. In germline, CDR1 is SGDLS, CDR2 YYNGEE. V was cut by 3 bases and J by 6 bases, with 9 bases left in between. The CDR3 coding sequence is TGTGCCAGCAGCGCGACGACACATGGCTACACCTTC. This codes for CASSATTHGYTF.

V usage is TRBV29-1 and J usage is TRBJ2-4, with 10 bases aligning to TRBD1. The trim removed 4 bases at V and 6 bases at J, leaving 9 bases unmatched. This CDR3 is built from 15 residues. Germline V CDR1 and CDR2: SQVTM, ANQGSEA. For the CDR3, the DNA is TGCAGCGTTGGGAGGGGGACAGGGGTTGGAAACATTCAGTACTTC. Translating gives CSVGRGTGVGNIQYF.

The genes are TRBV7-8 and TRBJ1-1; D is uncertain. Germline assignment: CDR1 SGHVS and CDR2 FQNEAQ. V was clipped by 0 bases and J by 3 bases, with 8 bases between them. The CDR3 is made up of 14 amino acids. CDR3 residues: CASSLAGPYTEAFF. Written as DNA, the CDR3 is TGTGCCAGCAGCTTAGCGGGCCCATACACTGAAGCTTTCTTT.

This chain uses TRBV24-1 with TRBJ2-3, with D possibly TRBD2 on 6 matching bases. V was cut by 3 bases and J by 8 bases, with 14 bases left in between. The CDR3 length is 14 residues. Per germline, CDR1 KGHDR and CDR2 SFDVKD. The DNA of the CDR3 is TGTGCCACCAGTGATCGTGGAGGGGCGCCTACGCAGTATTTT. Encoded protein: CATSDRGGAPTQYF.

The V call is TRBV15, the J call TRBJ1-1, with D hard to call. Germline V gene sequence: CDR1 LNHNV, CDR2 YYDKDF (reference sequence). The CDR3 totals 14 residues. Between the trimmed V and J ends, which lost 5 bases and 3 bases, there was a span of 13 bases. CDR3 DNA: TGTGCCACCAGCTTGGTACGGGGTTACACTGAAGCTTTCTTT. Its translation: CATSLVRGYTEAFF.